The 7 T cell receptor beta chains reported below all come from one sample, sequenced in a study of T-cell reconstitution after alpha-beta-depleted transplantation in children. TCRbeta library preparation incorporated unique molecular identifiers. From the PCR reads, TCRdb called clonotypes with MiXCR, one entry per CDR3 protein. The sample carries 200,000 to 250,000 distinct CDR3 sequences, more than 10% recorded once. Source: PBMCs from the stem cell graft donor, taken from the stem cell graft. The source is a human donor who donated a stem cell graft to a child with acute lymphoblastic leukemia.

This clonotype showed up many times. The chain carries TRBV11-2 and TRBJ2-4; no clear D gene. The V end was cut by 3 bases, the J end by 3 bases, with 9 bases between. Per the germline V gene, CDR1 is SGHAT and CDR2 is FQNNGV. CDR3 length equals 14 residues. The CDR3 DNA reads TGTGCCAGCAGCTTCGGTACGATCAAAAACATTCAGTACTTC. As protein: CASSFGTIKNIQYF. Using reference TRBV11-2 and TRBJ2-4 for the parts outside the CDR3, the full variable domain is EAGVAQSPRYKIIEKRQSVAFWCNPISGHATLYWYQQILGQGPKLLIQFQNNGVVDDSQLPKDRFSAERLKGVDSTLKIQPAKLEDSAVYLCASSFGTIKNIQYFGAGTRLSVL.

With regard to this clonotype: This may be a read error: a much more frequent sequence differs by one nucleotide. V is TRBV5-1 and J is TRBJ2-1; D is uncertain. CDR3 size: 13 residues. Germline CDR1 is SGHRS and CDR2 is YFSETQ. The ends were cut back, 4 bases at V and 6 bases at J, with 11 bases in the middle. The CDR3 spells CASSPIRCNEQFF. In DNA, the CDR3 is TGCGCCAGCAGCCCCATCAGGTGCAATGAGCAGTTCTTC.

This clonotype appeared many times. The chain has TRBV10-3 and TRBJ2-2; D may correspond to TRBD1 or TRBD2 (5 bases each). Germline loops: CDR1 ENHRY, CDR2 SYGVKD. The CDR3 totals 14 residues. The V and J ends lost 0 bases and 12 bases respectively, with 14 bases between them. The CDR3 region has the DNA TGTGCCATCAGTGAGTCTCCGGGGCCGGTCCAGCTGTTTTTT. Protein product: CAISESPGPVQLFF.

V usage is TRBV5-1 and J usage is TRBJ1-2; no clear D. The CDR3 spans 14 residues. V was pared by 1 base and J by 4 bases, with 11 bases between. CDR1 is SGHRS, CDR2 YFSETQ, per germline. The CDR3 sequence: CASSLNQVRYGYTF. As DNA, the CDR3 is TGCGCCAGCAGCTTGAACCAGGTTCGCTATGGCTACACCTTC.

In this sample, this clonotype turned up many times. The V gene is TRBV20-1, the J gene TRBJ1-1; D remains unclear. The germline gives CDR1 DFQATT, CDR2 SNEGSKA (reference sequence). Trimming shortened V by 0 bases and J by 2 bases, and 7 bases separated the two germline ends. This CDR3 is 13 amino acids long. The DNA of the CDR3 is TGCAGTGCTAGAGATGGGTTAAACACTGAAGCTTTCTTT. Residues: CSARDGLNTEAFF.

There are many counts of this clonotype. The V gene is TRBV10-3, the J gene TRBJ1-2; a possible D gene is TRBD1 (5 bases). CDR1 and CDR2 from the germline V gene are ENHRY and SYGVKD. The CDR3 runs to 13 residues. V lost 5 bases, J lost 2 bases, and 9 bases lay in between. CDR3 nucleotide sequence: TGTGCCATCAGTAGGGACGGAAACTATGGCTACACCTTC. As protein: CAISRDGNYGYTF.

V is TRBV7-9 and J is TRBJ2-7, with D uncertain. The CDR3 sequence is 12 residues long. V was shortened by 2 bases and J by 7 bases, with 9 bases between the two germline ends. The germline V gene has CDR1 SEHNR and CDR2 FQNEAQ (reference sequence). In nucleotides, the CDR3 is TGTGCCAGCAGCTTACCGATCGGGGAGCAGTACTTC. This codes for CASSLPIGEQYF.